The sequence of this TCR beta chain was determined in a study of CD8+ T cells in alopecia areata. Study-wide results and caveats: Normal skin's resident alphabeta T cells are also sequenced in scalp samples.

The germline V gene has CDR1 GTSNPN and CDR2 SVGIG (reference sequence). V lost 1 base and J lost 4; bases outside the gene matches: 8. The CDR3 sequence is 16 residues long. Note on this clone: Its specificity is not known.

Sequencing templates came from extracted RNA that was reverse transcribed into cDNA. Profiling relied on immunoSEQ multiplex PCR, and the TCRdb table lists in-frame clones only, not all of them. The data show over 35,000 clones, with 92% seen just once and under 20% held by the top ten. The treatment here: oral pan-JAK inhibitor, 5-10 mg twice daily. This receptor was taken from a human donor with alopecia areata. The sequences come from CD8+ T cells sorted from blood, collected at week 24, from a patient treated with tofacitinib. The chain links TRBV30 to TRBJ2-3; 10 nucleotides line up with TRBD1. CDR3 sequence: CAWSATVGQGADTQYF. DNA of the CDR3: TGTGCCTGGAGTGCTACGGTCGGACAGGGGGCAGATACGCAGTATTTT. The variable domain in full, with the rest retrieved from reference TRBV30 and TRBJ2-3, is SQTIHQWPATLVQPVGSPLSLECTVEGTSNPNLYWYRQAAGRGLQLLFYSVGIGQISSEVPQNLSASRPQDRQFILSSKKLLLSDSGFYLCAWSATVGQGADTQYFGPGTRLTVL.